The T cell receptor beta chain described here comes from a study of shared clonotypes between healthy human individuals. Produced via immunoSEQ multiplex PCR; TCRdb's table is partial and in-frame only. The sample gives around 1,000,000 clones, 70% to 85% of which show up once; about 0.89% is in the top ten. All of the donors resided in Nashville, Tennessee, and each was a Caucasian adult. The CD4+ fraction was divided into a CD45RA+ naive subset and a CD45RA-negative memory subset. The V segment lost 6 bases and the J segment 5 bases; nucleotides outside the gene matches: 7. The CDR3 contains 13 residues. Germline V lookup: CDR1 MNHNS, CDR2 SASEGT.

The rearrangement uses TRBV6-1 and TRBJ2-7; 7 bases are a match to TRBD1. Input material: memory CD4+ T cells from PBMCs. Subset denoted: CD45RA-negative fraction. The TCR sequence derives from a man aged 18 to 30 in good health. Some clones in this sample may be carry-over from other donors' samples. As DNA, the CDR3 is TGTGCCAGCAGAAAACAGGGGATTGACGAGCAGTACTTC. It encodes CASRKQGIDEQYF.